These 28 T cell receptor beta chains came from one sample sequenced in a study of blood T cell repertoires in COVID-19. The assay was immunoSEQ multiplex PCR, and TCRdb's table has in-frame clones only and misses some. This table has 75,000 to 90,000 clones, about 80% appearing once. Sequenced: peripheral blood. The receptors here all came from an older woman with acute or convalescent COVID-19.

The chain has TRBV5-1 and TRBJ2-1; tentatively, D is TRBD2 (5 bases). The germline V gene encodes CDR1 SGHRS and CDR2 YFSETQ. CDR3 length equals 16 residues. V lost 2 bases to trimming and J lost 8 bases, with 20 bases between them. CDR3 residues: CASSLVIRGQFDEQFF. The CDR3, as DNA: TGCGCCAGCAGCTTAGTAATTCGGGGTCAGTTCGATGAGCAGTTCTTC.

This clone was seen only once. V gene TRBV7-2 combines with J gene TRBJ1-5, with D possibly matching TRBD1 (6 bases). This CDR3 contains 15 residues. CDR1 is SGHTA, CDR2 FQGNSA, per germline. V gave up 7 bases and J gave up 4 bases, with 17 bases separating them. CDR3 DNA: TGTGCCAGCACCCCTGGTGGACAGCTAAATCAGCCCCAGCATTTT. This codes for CASTPGGQLNQPQHF.

The chain combines TRBV5-1 with TRBJ1-1; 7 bases map to TRBD1. The V gene end was trimmed by 3 bases and the J gene end by 3 bases; junction bases not matched to a gene: 14. The germline CDR1 and CDR2 sequences are SGHRS and YFSETQ. The length of the CDR3 is 17 residues. The CDR3 DNA reads TGCGCCAGCAGCTCGAAACAGGGGTTTTCTTCGTACACTGAAGCTTTCTTT. Encoded protein: CASSSKQGFSSYTEAFF.

The genes are TRBV6-4 and TRBJ2-1; no definite D call. Trimming shortened V by 3 bases and J by 9 bases, and 15 bases separated the two germline ends. The CDR3 has 14 residues. Per germline, CDR1 MRHNA and CDR2 SNTAGT. CDR3 loop: CASSESAGGGEQFF. The CDR3 DNA is TGTGCCAGCAGTGAATCTGCCGGTGGTGGTGAGCAGTTCTTC.

As to this clone: The junction does not match germline at one end; this may be a read error. The chain links TRBV7-7 to TRBJ2-1; 8 nucleotides agree with TRBD1. The CDR3 extends over 15 amino acids. The germline V gene encodes CDR1 SSHAT and CDR2 FNYEAQ (reference sequence). CDR3: CASSLAGQGWGEQFF. DNA for the CDR3: TGTGCTAGCAGCTTAGCCGGACAGGGCTGGGGAGAGCAGTTCTTC.

This sequence joins TRBV11-3 and TRBJ2-2; 13 bases match TRBD2. CDR3 length equals 17 residues. Germline values: CDR1 SGHNT, CDR2 YENEEA. V lost 5 bases to trimming and J lost 1 base; unmatched junction nucleotides: 4. CDR3 nucleotide sequence: TGTGCCAGCAGCCTCAGGACTAGCGGGAGGAACACCGGGGAGCTGTTTTTT. Encoded protein: CASSLRTSGRNTGELFF.

The V call is TRBV6-6, the J call TRBJ1-5, with a tentative D call TRBD1 (5 bases). Trimming removed 5 bases from V and 0 bases from J, with 17 bases in between. Looked up from germline, CDR1 is MNHNY and CDR2 is SVGAGI (reference sequence). This CDR3 is built from 17 residues. CDR3 in DNA: TGTGCCAGCAGTCCCTCTAGGGGCGCTTATAGCAATCAGCCCCAGCATTTT. This codes for CASSPSRGAYSNQPQHF.

This chain connects TRBV6-5 to TRBJ2-7; D perhaps matches TRBD1 (5 bases). The V end lost 6 bases, the J end lost 2 bases, and 11 bases lay between the germline ends. Per germline, CDR1 MNHEY and CDR2 SVGAGI. This CDR3 region has 13 residues. The CDR3 DNA sequence: TGTGCCAGCAGGTCGGTGACAGCCTACGAGCAGTACTTC. Translated, it gives CASRSVTAYEQYF.

The chain combines TRBV5-6 with TRBJ1-1, with a tentative D call TRBD1 (5 bases). There are 15 residues in the CDR3. V was clipped by 2 bases and J by 3 bases, with 14 bases between them. Germline assignment: CDR1 SGHDT and CDR2 YYEEEE. CDR3 sequence: CASSFRAGSDTEAFF. The CDR3 nucleotides are TGTGCCAGCAGCTTCAGGGCAGGGTCGGACACTGAAGCTTTCTTT. Based on the CDR3 plus reference TRBV5-6 and TRBJ1-1, the full variable domain is DAGVTQSPTHLIKTRGQQVTLRCSPKSGHDTVSWYQQALGQGPQFIFQYYEEEERQRGNFPDRFSGHQFPNYSSELNVNALLLGDSALYLCASSFRAGSDTEAFFGQGTRLTVV.

The chain recombines TRBV19 with TRBJ1-2; D unresolved. From germline, CDR1 is LNHDA and CDR2 SQIVND (reference sequence). The V gene lost 7 bases and the J gene lost 7 bases, with 13 bases spanning the gap. There are 12 residues in the CDR3. CDR3 residues: CASNGNSPGYTF. Here the CDR3 DNA reads TGTGCCAGTAATGGAAACAGCCCTGGCTACACCTTC.

The chain carries TRBV21-1 and TRBJ1-5. TRBV21-1 is a pseudogene locus. CDR3 length: 14 residues. The CDR3, as DNA: TGTGCCACCACGCGGGGGGCTGGGAATCAGCCCCAGCATTTT. Translation gives CATTRGAGNQPQHF.

This rearrangement joins TRBV5-1 to TRBJ2-3; 7 bases are shared with TRBD1. V gave up 1 base and J gave up 2 bases; unmatched junction bases: 4. The CDR3 spans 15 residues. Germline CDR1 and CDR2: SGHRS and YFSETQ. The CDR3 bases are TGCGCCAGCAGCTTGACAGGGGAGTTCACAGATACGCAGTATTTT. It encodes CASSLTGEFTDTQYF.

The rearrangement joins TRBV6-2 or TRBV6-3 to TRBJ1-2; no clear D. The V end was cut by 5 bases, the J end by 0 bases, with 16 bases between. The CDR3 is 16 amino acids. Germline V CDR1 and CDR2: MNHEY, SVGEGT. Here the CDR3 reads CASSRGFRDANYGYTF. In nucleotides, the CDR3 is TGTGCCAGCAGTCGGGGATTCAGAGACGCTAACTATGGCTACACCTTC.

The chain couples TRBV7-2 to TRBJ2-1, with 10 bases lining up with TRBD2. After removal of 6 bases from V and 0 bases from J, the junction contained 5 bases not matched to a gene. The CDR3 has 16 amino acids. Per germline, CDR1 SGHTA and CDR2 FQGNSA. CDR3 DNA: TGTGCCAGCAGACCCATAGCGGGGGGCTCCTACAATGAGCAGTTCTTC. It codes for CASRPIAGGSYNEQFF.

The rearrangement links TRBV12-3 or TRBV12-4 to TRBJ2-7; D perhaps matches TRBD1 (5 bases). CDR3 length equals 12 residues. Trimming pared 5 bases from V and 5 bases from J, leaving 10 bases between. The CDR3 spells CASSRQGDEQYF. The CDR3 region has the DNA TGTGCCAGCAGTCGGCAGGGCGACGAGCAGTACTTC.

The chain is built from TRBV4-1 and TRBJ1-5; no firm D call. CDR1 and CDR2 from the germline V gene are MGHRA and YSYEKL. This CDR3 has 16 residues. V was shortened by 0 bases and J by 4 bases, with 13 bases between the two germline ends. The CDR3: CASSQDDRGSNQPQHF. CDR3 nucleotide sequence: TGCGCCAGCAGCCAAGATGATCGGGGATCGAATCAGCCCCAGCATTTT.

The J gene is TRBJ2-3, the V gene TRBV7-2; 7 bases are a match to TRBD2. The CDR3 consists of 17 residues. Germline CDR1 SGHTA, CDR2 FQGNSA. The ends lost 1 base at V and 3 bases at J; junction bases unmatched: 10. The CDR3 DNA follows: TGTGCCAGCAGCTTAGTCGGTAGCGGGTTACGAACAGATACGCAGTATTTT. Protein sequence: CASSLVGSGLRTDTQYF.

The chain uses TRBV9 and TRBJ2-1; D perhaps matches TRBD2 (5 bases). Looked up from germline, CDR1 is SGDLS and CDR2 is YYNGEE. The germline V and J ends were trimmed by 4 bases and 0 bases, with 14 bases remaining between them. The CDR3 is 16 amino acids. The CDR3 DNA reads TGTGCCAGCAGCCTAACCGGACTGAACTCCTACAATGAGCAGTTCTTC. Its translation: CASSLTGLNSYNEQFF. The full variable domain, its missing parts supplied by reference TRBV9 and TRBJ2-1, is DSGVTQTPKHLITATGQRVTLRCSPRSGDLSVYWYQQSLDQGLQFLIQYYNGEERAKGNILERFSAQQFPDLHSELNLSSLELGDSALYFCASSLTGLNSYNEQFFGPGTRLTVL.

The chain employs TRBV3-1 (or the pseudogene TRBV3-2) and TRBJ2-5, with D uncertain. Germline CDR1 reads LGHDT; CDR2 reads YNNKEL (reference sequence). The CDR3 totals 15 residues. The germline V and J ends were trimmed by 0 bases and 5 bases, with 13 bases remaining between them. The chain's CDR3 is CASSQDPYLRETQYF. The CDR3 DNA follows: TGTGCCAGCAGCCAAGATCCCTATTTGCGGGAGACCCAGTACTTC.

This clone was observed once. V is TRBV18 and J is TRBJ2-5; 7 nucleotides match TRBD1. This CDR3 is 13 amino acids long. V lost 8 bases, J lost 2 bases, and 5 bases stayed unmatched. Germline CDR1 and CDR2: KGHSH and LQKENI. CDR3 nucleotides: TGTGCCAGCGTTAGGACAGGTCAAGAGACCCAGTACTTC. Translation gives CASVRTGQETQYF.

V is TRBV2 and J is TRBJ1-2; a possible D gene is TRBD1 (5 bases). This CDR3 region has 12 residues. CDR1 is SNHLY and CDR2 is FYNNEI in the germline V gene. V was trimmed by 3 bases and J by 4 bases, leaving 6 bases between them. DNA of the CDR3: TGTGCCAGCAGTGAGGGGCGCTATGGCTACACCTTC. Protein product: CASSEGRYGYTF.

The chain combines TRBV6-2 or TRBV6-3 with TRBJ1-2; D call uncertain. Deletions cut 2 bases from V and 3 bases from J, with 25 bases between. CDR3 length equals 19 residues. Germline values: CDR1 MNHEY, CDR2 SVGEGT. The CDR3 here is CASSYRLAFSGRSDYGYTF. CDR3 coding DNA: TGTGCCAGCAGTTACAGACTTGCCTTTTCTGGCAGAAGCGACTATGGCTACACCTTC.

This chain links TRBV6-5 with TRBJ2-5, with unresolved D. CDR1 MNHEY and CDR2 SVGAGI come from the germline V gene. The CDR3 loop spans 13 amino acids. With 0 bases removed from V and 5 bases from J, the gap between germline ends came to 7 bases. CDR3 nucleotide sequence: TGTGCCAGCAGTTACTCCCCTGTGGAGACCCAGTACTTC. It translates to CASSYSPVETQYF.

The chain recombines TRBV12-3 or TRBV12-4 with TRBJ1-2, with D unclear. CDR3 length: 12 amino acids. Trimming left V 2 bases short and J 5 bases short, with 6 bases between. The CDR3 DNA reads TGTGCCAGCAGTTTACGTCGGTATGGCTACACCTTC. Its translation: CASSLRRYGYTF.

The gene calls are TRBV6-5 and TRBJ1-6, with D possibly TRBD1 on 6 matching bases. Deletions cut 0 bases from V and 7 bases from J, with 10 bases between. Germline V gives CDR1 MNHEY, CDR2 SVGAGI. CDR3 size: 15 residues. The CDR3, as DNA: TGTGCCAGCAGTTACTCTTCCCAGGGGAATTCACCCCTCCACTTT. This gives the protein CASSYSSQGNSPLHF.

V is TRBV7-2 and J is TRBJ2-5; 8 bases are a match to TRBD2. Germline CDR1 SGHTA, CDR2 FQGNSA. Unmatched junction bases numbered 4, after V lost 3 bases and J lost 4 bases. The CDR3 length is 14 residues. CDR3 nucleotide sequence: TGTGCCAGCAGCTTCAGGACTAGCCGAGAGACCCAGTACTTC. Translating it yields CASSFRTSRETQYF.

This chain connects TRBV2 to TRBJ1-2; 7 bases map to TRBD1. The CDR3 is 15 residues long. Per the germline V gene, CDR1 is SNHLY and CDR2 is FYNNEI. V was clipped by 5 bases and J by 5 bases; unmatched bases: 11. The CDR3: CASSLATGRNYGYTF. In nucleotides, the CDR3 is TGTGCCAGCAGTTTAGCGACAGGGAGGAATTATGGCTACACCTTC.

This chain links TRBV19 with TRBJ1-4; weak D call: TRBD1 (6 bases). The CDR3 covers 15 residues. Trimming cost V 4 bases and J 7 bases, with 16 bases left between them. CDR1 and CDR2 from the germline V gene are LNHDA and SQIVND (reference sequence). CDR3 nucleotides: TGTGCCAGTAGTACCGGGACACAAGTTGGTGAAAAACTGTTTTTT. It yields the protein CASSTGTQVGEKLFF. Together with reference TRBV19 and TRBJ1-4, the CDR3 gives the full variable domain: DGGITQSPKYLFRKEGQNVTLSCEQNLNHDAMYWYRQDPGQGLRLIYYSQIVNDFQKGDIAEGYSVSREKKESFPLTVTSAQKNPTAFYLCASSTGTQVGEKLFFGSGTQLSVL.